The entry below describes one T cell receptor (beta chain). This receptor's antigen is unknown. Base-call qualities are not available, and no considerably larger clone is one nucleotide away. TCRbeta CDR3 regions were amplified from genomic DNA using the immunoSEQ Assay, a bias-controlled multiplex PCR. On the study's bioinformatics: The number of nucleated cells in each sample was estimated from the amplification of reference gene primers within the assay. To quantify the absolute abundance of each unique TCRbeta CDR3 rearrangement, sequence reads were collapsed and filtered. For each sample, productive Simpson clonality was calculated by taking the square root of Simpson's diversity index across productive rearrangements. In TCRdb, the immuneACCESS table is reduced to in-frame sequences with V and J assigned. These tables do not hold every clone; where another copy was compared, an unresolved V gene accounts for under half, and the others remain unexplained. The V and J calls and the clone size are those of that table, but D and trimming were determined from the DNA. Here the sample has about 170,000 clones; approximately 84% occur a single time. Of the sample, under 3.5% is held by the ten largest clones.

The sample comes from a study of blood T cell repertoires in COVID-19 (TCRdb year 2020). About the study as a whole: Samples from collaborators originated in the United States, Italy and Spain and spanned both the acute and convalescent phases of COVID-19. The prospective study material was composed of cDNA or gDNA derived from T cells, B-cell-depleted T cells, or PBMCs. Deeply sampled blood TCRbeta repertoires from subjects exposed to, actively infected with, or recovered from COVID-19 were included in the dataset. The repertoires were made available in a free public database intended to serve as a resource for research on the immune response to SARS-CoV-2. Samples were obtained from the ongoing ImmuneRACE study (first 160 participants) and from some 1,300 subjects provided by 6 global collaborators. Nearly every sample came with metadata listing a de-identified subject ID, COVID-19 status, age in years and sex. Where available, HLA class I and class II types were obtained from metadata supplied by the sample provider rather than from assay-based typing. The investigation overall reported the following: Clinical and demographic metadata were provided uncurated, with the amount varying by source and participant.

CDR1 SGHTS and CDR2 YDEGEE were looked up in the germline V gene. From cysteine to phenylalanine, the CDR3 is 14 amino acids long. Of the read, only the CDR3 DNA is kept; its 42 bases are in frame from base 1. The junction shows trimming of 4 bases on V and 5 bases on J, plus 12 bases between the germline ends. In Seattle, one collaborating source enrolled patients while the infection was active and tracked those patients longitudinally over the course of disease. Each collaborating institution followed its own protocols to collect whole blood in K2EDTA tubes. For TCRbeta analysis, collaborators shipped samples as frozen whole blood, isolated PBMCs, or DNA extracted from either of those sample types.

Sequencing used peripheral blood. This receptor was taken from a woman at least 80 years old with COVID-19, enrolled during active disease. In this chain, TRBV5-8 is recombined with TRBJ1-4; tentative D gene TRBD1, with 5 bases matching. DNA sequence: TGTGCCAGCAGCCGCGGGACGGTGAATGAAAAACTGTTTTTT. It specifies CASSRGTVNEKLFF.